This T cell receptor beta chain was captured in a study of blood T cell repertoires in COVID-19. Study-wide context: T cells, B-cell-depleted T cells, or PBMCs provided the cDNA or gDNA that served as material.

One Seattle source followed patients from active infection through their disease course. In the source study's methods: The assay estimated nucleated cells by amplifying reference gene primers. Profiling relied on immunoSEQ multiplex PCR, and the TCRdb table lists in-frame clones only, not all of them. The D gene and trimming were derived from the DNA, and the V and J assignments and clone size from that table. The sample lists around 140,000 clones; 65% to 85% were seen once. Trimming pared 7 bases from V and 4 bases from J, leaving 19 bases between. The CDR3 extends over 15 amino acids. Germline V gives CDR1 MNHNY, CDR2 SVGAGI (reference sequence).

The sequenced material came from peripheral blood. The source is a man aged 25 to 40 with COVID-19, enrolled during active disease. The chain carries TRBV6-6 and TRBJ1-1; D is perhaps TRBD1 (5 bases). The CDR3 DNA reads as TGTGCCAGCACTAAAGCCGGGGGGGGTGGCACTGAAGCTTTCTTT. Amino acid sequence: CASTKAGGGGTEAFF.